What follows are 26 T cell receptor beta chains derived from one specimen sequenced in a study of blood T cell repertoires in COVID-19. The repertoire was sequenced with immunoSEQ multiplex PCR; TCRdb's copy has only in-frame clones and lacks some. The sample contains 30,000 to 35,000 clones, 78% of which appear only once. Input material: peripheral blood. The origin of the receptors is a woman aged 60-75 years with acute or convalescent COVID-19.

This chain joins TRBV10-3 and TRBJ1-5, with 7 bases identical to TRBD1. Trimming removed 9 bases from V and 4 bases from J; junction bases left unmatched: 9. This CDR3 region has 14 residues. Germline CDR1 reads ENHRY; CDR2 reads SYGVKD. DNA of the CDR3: TGTGCCATTCACCCGGGACAGACTAATCAGCCCCAGCATTTT. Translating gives CAIHPGQTNQPQHF.

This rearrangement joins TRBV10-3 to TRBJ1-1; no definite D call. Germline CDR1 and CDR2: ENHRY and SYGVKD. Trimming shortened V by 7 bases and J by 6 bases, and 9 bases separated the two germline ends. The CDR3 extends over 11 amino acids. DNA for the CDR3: TGTGCCATCAAATCGAGCGCTGAAGCTTTCTTT. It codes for CAIKSSAEAFF.

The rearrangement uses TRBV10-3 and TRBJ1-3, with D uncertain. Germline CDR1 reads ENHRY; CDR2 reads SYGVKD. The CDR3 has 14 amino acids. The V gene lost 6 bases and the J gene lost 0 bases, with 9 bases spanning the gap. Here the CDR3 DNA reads TGTGCCATCAGGATTCAGGACTCTGGAAACACCATATATTTT. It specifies CAIRIQDSGNTIYF.

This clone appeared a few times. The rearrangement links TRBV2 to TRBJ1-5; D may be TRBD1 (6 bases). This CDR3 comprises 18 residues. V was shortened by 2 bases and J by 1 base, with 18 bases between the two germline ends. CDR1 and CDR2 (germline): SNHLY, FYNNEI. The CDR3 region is CASSEFTGSGRSNQPQHF. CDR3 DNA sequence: TGTGCCAGCAGTGAATTTACAGGGAGCGGAAGGAGCAATCAGCCCCAGCATTTT.

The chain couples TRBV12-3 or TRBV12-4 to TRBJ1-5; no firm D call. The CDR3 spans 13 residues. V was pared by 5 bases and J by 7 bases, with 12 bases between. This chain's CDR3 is CASSLGDLQPQHF. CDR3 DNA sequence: TGTGCCAGCAGTCTAGGAGATCTGCAGCCCCAGCATTTT.

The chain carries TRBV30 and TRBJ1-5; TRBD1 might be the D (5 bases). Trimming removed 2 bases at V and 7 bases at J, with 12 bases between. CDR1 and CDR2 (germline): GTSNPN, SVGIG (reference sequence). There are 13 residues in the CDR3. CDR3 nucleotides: TGTGCCTGGAGTTCTCCCCCAGGGCAGCCCCAGCATTTT. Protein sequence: CAWSSPPGQPQHF.

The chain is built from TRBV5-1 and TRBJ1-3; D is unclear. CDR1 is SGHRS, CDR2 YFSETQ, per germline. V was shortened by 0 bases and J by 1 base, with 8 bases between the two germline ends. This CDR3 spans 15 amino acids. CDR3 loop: CASSLGGSSGNTIYF. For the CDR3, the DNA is TGCGCCAGCAGCTTGGGTGGGAGTTCTGGAAACACCATATATTTT.

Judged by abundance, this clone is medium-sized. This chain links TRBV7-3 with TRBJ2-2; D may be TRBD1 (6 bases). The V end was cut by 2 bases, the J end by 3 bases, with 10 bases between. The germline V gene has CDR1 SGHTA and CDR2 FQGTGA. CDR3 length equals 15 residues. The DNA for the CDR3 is TGTGCCAGCAGCTTAGGCGCAGGGGACACCGGGGAGCTGTTTTTT. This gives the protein CASSLGAGDTGELFF.

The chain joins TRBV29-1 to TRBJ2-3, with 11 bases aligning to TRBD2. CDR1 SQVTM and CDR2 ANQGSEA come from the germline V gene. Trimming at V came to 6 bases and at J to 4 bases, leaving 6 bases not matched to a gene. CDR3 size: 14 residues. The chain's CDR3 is CSVIAGGVSDTQYF. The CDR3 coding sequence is TGCAGCGTCATAGCGGGGGGGGTGTCAGATACGCAGTATTTT.

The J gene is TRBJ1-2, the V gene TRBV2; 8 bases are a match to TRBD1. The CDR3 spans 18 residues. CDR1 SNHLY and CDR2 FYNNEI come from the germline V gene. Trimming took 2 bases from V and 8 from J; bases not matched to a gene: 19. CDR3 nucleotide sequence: TGTGCCAGCAGTGAACTCCATTACGTCACAGGGGGGTACGACGGCTACACCTTC. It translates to CASSELHYVTGGYDGYTF.

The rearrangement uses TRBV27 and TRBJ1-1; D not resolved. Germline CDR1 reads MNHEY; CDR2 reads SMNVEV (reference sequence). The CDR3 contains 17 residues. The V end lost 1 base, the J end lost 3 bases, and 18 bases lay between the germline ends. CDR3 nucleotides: TGTGCCAGCAGTTTATTAGGTGCGGGCCCCCAGGACACTGAAGCTTTCTTT. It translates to CASSLLGAGPQDTEAFF.

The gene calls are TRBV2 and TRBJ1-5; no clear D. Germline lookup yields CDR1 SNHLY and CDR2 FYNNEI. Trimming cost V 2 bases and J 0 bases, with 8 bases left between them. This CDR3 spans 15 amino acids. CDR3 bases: TGTGCCAGCAGTGAAACCCGGGGTAGCAATCAGCCCCAGCATTTT. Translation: CASSETRGSNQPQHF. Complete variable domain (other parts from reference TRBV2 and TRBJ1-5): EPEVTQTPSHQVTQMGQEVILRCVPISNHLYFYWYRQILGQKVEFLVSFYNNEISEKSEIFDDQFSVERPDGSNFTLKIRSTKLEDSAMYFCASSETRGSNQPQHFGDGTRLSIL.

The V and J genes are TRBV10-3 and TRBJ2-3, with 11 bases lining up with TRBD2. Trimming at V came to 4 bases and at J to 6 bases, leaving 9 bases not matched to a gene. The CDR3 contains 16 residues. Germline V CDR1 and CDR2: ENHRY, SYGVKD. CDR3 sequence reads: CAISGGGTSGRDTQYF. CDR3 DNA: TGTGCCATCAGTGGGGGGGGGACTAGCGGACGGGATACGCAGTATTTT.

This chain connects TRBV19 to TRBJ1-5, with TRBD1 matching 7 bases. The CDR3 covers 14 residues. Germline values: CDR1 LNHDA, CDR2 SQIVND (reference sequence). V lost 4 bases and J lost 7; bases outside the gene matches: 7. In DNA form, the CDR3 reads TGTGCCAGTAGTACACAACACAGGGGACAGCCCCAGCATTTT. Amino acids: CASSTQHRGQPQHF.

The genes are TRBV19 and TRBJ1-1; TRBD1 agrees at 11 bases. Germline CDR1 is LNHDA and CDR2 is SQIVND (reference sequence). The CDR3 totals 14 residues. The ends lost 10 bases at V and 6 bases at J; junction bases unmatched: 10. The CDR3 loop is CATRDRGGSAEAFF. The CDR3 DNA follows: TGTGCCACCCGGGACAGGGGGGGCTCCGCTGAAGCTTTCTTT.

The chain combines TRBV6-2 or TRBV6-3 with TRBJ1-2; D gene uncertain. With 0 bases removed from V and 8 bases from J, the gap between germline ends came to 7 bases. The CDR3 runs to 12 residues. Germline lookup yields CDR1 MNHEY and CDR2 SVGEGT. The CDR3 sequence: CASSYSSRGYTF. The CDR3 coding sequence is TGTGCCAGCAGTTACTCGTCTCGGGGCTACACCTTC.

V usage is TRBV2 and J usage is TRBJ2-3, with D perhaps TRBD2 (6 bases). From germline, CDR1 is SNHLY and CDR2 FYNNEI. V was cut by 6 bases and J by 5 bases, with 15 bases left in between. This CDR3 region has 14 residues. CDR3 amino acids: CASRAGLEGDTQYF. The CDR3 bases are TGTGCCAGCAGAGCAGGGCTGGAGGGAGATACGCAGTATTTT.

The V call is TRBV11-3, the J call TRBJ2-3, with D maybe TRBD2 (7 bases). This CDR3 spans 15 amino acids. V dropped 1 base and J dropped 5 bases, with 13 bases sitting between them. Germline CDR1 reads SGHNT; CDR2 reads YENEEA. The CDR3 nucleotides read TGTGCCAGCAGCTTAGGCGGGGGCCGGGGAGATACGCAGTATTTT. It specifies CASSLGGGRGDTQYF.

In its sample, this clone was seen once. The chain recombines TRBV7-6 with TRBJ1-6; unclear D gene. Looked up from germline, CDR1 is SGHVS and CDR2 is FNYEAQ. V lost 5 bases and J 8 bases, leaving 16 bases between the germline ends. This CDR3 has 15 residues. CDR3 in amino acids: CASSRGSLSDSPLHF. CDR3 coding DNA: TGTGCCAGCAGCCGAGGGAGCCTCTCGGATTCACCCCTCCACTTT. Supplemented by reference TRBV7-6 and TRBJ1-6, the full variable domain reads GAGVSQSPRYKVTKRGQDVALRCDPISGHVSLYWYRQALGQGPEFLTYFNYEAQQDKSGLPNDRFSAERPEGSISTLTIQRTEQRDSAMYRCASSRGSLSDSPLHFGNGTRLTVT.

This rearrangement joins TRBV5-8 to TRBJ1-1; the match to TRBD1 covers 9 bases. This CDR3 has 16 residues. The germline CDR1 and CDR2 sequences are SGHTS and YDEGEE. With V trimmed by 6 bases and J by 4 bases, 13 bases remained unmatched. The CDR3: CASKRGPGQGVTEAFF. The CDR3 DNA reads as TGTGCCAGCAAAAGGGGTCCGGGACAGGGCGTCACTGAAGCTTTCTTT.

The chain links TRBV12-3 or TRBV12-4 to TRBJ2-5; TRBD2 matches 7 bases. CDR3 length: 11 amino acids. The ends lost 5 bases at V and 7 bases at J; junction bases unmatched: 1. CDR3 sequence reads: CASSPGGTQYF. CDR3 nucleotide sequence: TGTGCCAGCAGTCCGGGGGGGACCCAGTACTTC.

The CDR3 sequence: CASSFSGSKETQYF. In DNA form, the CDR3 reads TGTGCCAGCAGCTTTTCGGGGAGTAAAGAGACCCAGTACTTC. The chain joins TRBV11-2 to TRBJ2-5, with D perhaps matching TRBD2 (5 bases). Trimming removed 3 bases at V and 3 bases at J, with 11 bases between. The CDR3 has 14 residues. Germline V gene data show CDR1 as SGHAT and CDR2 as FQNNGV.

The CDR3 region is CASSPGLAAYNEQFF. The CDR3 DNA sequence: TGTGCCAGCAGCCCGGGACTAGCGGCCTACAATGAGCAGTTCTTC. The J gene is TRBJ2-1, the V gene TRBV7-3; 11 bases fit TRBD2. Per germline, CDR1 SGHTA and CDR2 FQGTGA. Losses at the gene ends were 5 bases for V and 2 bases for J; bases not matched to a gene: 2. CDR3 length equals 15 residues. The complete variable domain, with remaining parts taken from reference TRBV7-3 and TRBJ2-1, reads GAGVSQTPSNKVTEKGKYVELRCDPISGHTALYWYRQSLGQGPEFLIYFQGTGAADDSGLPNDRFFAVRPEGSVSTLKIQRTERGDSAVYLCASSPGLAAYNEQFFGPGTRLTVL.

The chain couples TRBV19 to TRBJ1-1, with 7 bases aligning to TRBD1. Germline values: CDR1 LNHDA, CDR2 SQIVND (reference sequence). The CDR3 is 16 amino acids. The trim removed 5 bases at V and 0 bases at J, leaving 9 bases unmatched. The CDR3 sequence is CASSVTGILMNTEAFF. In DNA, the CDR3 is TGTGCCAGTAGTGTGACAGGGATACTCATGAACACTGAAGCTTTCTTT.

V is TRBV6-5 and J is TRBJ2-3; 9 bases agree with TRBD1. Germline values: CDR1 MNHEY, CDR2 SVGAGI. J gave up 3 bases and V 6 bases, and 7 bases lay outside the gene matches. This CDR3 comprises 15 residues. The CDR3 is CASRGTGGETDTQYF. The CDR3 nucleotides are TGTGCCAGCAGAGGAACAGGGGGCGAAACAGATACGCAGTATTTT.

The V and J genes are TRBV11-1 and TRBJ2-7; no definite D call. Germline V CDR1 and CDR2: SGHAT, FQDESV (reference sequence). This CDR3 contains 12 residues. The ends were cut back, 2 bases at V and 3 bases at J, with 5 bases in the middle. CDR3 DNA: TGTGCCAGCAGCTTACCCTACTACGAGCAGTACTTC. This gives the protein CASSLPYYEQYF.